The clone carrying this T cell receptor (beta chain) was detected once. No antigen is known for it. This specimen belongs to a study of OX40 agonist ivuxolimab in advanced cancers. Study conclusions and caveats: Expansion of clones was among the lowest in partial responders at 0.1-3.0 mg/kg. At 0.1 to 3.0 mg/kg and by week 6, clonal expansion occurred in CD4+ and CD8+ blood T cells.

Blood specimens came from baseline, cycle 4 day 1, and cycle 7 day 1. Sequencing used immunoSEQ multiplex PCR; TCRdb keeps in-frame clones, though not all of them. The data show over 95,000 clones, with about 96% seen just once and around 2% held by the top ten. CDR3 length: 16 residues. Trimming pared 4 bases from V and 3 bases from J, leaving 19 bases between. Germline lookup yields CDR1 MDHEN and CDR2 SYDVKM. This sequence joins TRBV28 and TRBJ2-7, with a weak D call TRBD1 (5 bases). The source of this sequence is an adult with an advanced solid tumor such as melanoma, head and neck, liver or kidney cancer. The input for sequencing was CD4+ or CD8+ T cells sorted from blood, taken in a trial of the OX40 agonist ivuxolimab. The CDR3 loop is CASSSPDKVYGYEQYF. The CDR3 nucleotides read TGTGCCAGCAGTTCTCCGGACAAGGTGTACGGCTACGAGCAGTACTTC.